This TCR beta chain was observed in a study of cytomegalovirus exposure and HLA in healthy donors. The PCR made use of 60 Vbeta and 13 Jbeta primers. This table comes from immunoSEQ multiplex PCR, and its TCRdb copy is limited to in-frame clones, with some not included. The sample has 200,000 to 300,000 clones; roughly 81% are singletons. CDR3 length: 15 residues. Trimming left V 0 bases short and J 4 bases short, with 9 bases between. Germline V gene sequence: CDR1 LNHDA, CDR2 SQIVND (reference sequence). The clonotype comes from a middle-aged woman in good health and CMV-seropositive. Sequencing used PBMCs. The chain combines TRBV19 with TRBJ2-2, with D unresolved. The CDR3 DNA reads TGTGCCAGTAGTATAGAGTACAGAACCACCGGGGAGCTGTTTTTT. This sequence encodes CASSIEYRTTGELFF.